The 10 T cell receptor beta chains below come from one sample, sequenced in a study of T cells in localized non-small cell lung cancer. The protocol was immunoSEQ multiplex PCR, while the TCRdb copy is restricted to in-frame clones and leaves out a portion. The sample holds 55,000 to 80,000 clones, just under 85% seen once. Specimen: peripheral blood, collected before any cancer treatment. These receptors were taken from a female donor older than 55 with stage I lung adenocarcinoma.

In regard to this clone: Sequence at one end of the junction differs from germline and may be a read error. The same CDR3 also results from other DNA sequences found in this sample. The CDR3 DNA follows: TGTGCCAGCAGCTTAGCTTCTGTGGATCGGGACTACGGCTACACCTTC. This encodes CASSLASVDRDYGYTF. The chain carries TRBV7-9 and TRBJ1-2, with D perhaps matching TRBD1 (5 bases). This CDR3 is built from 16 residues. In germline, CDR1 is SEHNR, CDR2 FQNEAQ (reference sequence).

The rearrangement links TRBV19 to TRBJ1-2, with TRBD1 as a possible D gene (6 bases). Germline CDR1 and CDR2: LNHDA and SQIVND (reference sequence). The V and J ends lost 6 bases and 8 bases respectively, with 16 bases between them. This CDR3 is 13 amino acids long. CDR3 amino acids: CASSPTGTGGYTF. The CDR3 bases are TGTGCCAGTAGCCCGACAGGTACAGGCGGCTACACCTTC.

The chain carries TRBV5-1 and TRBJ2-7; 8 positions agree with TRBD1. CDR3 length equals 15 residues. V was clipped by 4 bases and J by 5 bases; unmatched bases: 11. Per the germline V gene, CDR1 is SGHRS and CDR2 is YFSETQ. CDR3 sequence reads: CASSHGQGYADEQYF. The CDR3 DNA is TGCGCCAGCAGCCACGGACAGGGATATGCCGACGAGCAGTACTTC.

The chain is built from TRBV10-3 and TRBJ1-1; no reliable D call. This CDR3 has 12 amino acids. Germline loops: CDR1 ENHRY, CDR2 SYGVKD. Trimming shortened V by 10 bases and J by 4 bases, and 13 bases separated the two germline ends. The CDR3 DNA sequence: TGTGCCACCCCTCGGGGAAGCACTGAAGCTTTCTTT. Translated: CATPRGSTEAFF.

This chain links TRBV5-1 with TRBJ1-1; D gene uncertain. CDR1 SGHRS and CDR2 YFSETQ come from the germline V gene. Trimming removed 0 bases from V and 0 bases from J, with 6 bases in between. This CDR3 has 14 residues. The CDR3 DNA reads TGCGCCAGCAGCTTGGATGGGCTGAACACTGAAGCTTTCTTT. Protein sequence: CASSLDGLNTEAFF.

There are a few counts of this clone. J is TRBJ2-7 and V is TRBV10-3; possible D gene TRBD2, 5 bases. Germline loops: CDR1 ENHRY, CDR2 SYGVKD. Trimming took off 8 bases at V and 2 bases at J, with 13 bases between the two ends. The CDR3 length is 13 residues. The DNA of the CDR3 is TGTGCCATCCGCGACGCCGGGGCCTACGAGCAGTACTTC. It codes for CAIRDAGAYEQYF.

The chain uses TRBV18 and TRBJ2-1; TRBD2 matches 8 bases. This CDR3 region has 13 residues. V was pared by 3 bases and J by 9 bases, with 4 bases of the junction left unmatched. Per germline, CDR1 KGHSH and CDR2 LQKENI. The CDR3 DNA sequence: TGTGCCAGCTCACCCCAAAGCGGGGGTGAGCAGTTCTTC. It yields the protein CASSPQSGGEQFF. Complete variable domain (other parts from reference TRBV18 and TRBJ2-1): NAGVMQNPRHLVRRRGQEARLRCSPMKGHSHVYWYRQLPEEGLKFMVYLQKENIIDESGMPKERFSAEFPKEGPSILRIQQVVRGDSAAYFCASSPQSGGEQFFGPGTRLTVL.

The CDR3 reads CASSLDGDSDYGYTF. The CDR3 region has the DNA TGTGCCAGCAGCTTAGACGGGGACAGCGACTATGGCTACACCTTC. The rearrangement uses TRBV11-3 and TRBJ1-2; TRBD1 aligns across 7 bases. Germline V gene data show CDR1 as SGHNT and CDR2 as YENEEA. The CDR3 extends over 15 amino acids. V lost 0 bases to trimming and J lost 3 bases; unmatched junction nucleotides: 4.

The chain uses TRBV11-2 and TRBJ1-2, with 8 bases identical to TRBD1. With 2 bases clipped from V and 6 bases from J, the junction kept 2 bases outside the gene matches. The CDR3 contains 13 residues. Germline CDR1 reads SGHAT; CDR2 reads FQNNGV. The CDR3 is CASSLQGADGYTF. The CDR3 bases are TGTGCCAGCAGCTTACAGGGGGCGGATGGCTACACCTTC. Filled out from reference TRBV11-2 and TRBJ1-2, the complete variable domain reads EAGVAQSPRYKIIEKRQSVAFWCNPISGHATLYWYQQILGQGPKLLIQFQNNGVVDDSQLPKDRFSAERLKGVDSTLKIQPAKLEDSAVYLCASSLQGADGYTFGSGTRLTVV.

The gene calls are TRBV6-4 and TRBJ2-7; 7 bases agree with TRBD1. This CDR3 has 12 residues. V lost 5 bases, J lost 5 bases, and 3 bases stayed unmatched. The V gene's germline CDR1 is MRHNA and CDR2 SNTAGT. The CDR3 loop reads CASSLGQDEQYF. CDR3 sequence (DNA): TGTGCCAGCAGTCTAGGACAGGACGAGCAGTACTTC.